The 18 T cell receptor beta chains below all came from one sample that was sequenced in a study of siplizumab effects on memory and regulatory T cells. Generated by immunoSEQ multiplex PCR, the TCRdb table keeps only in-frame clones and is missing some. This sample carries 85,000 to 130,000 clones, around 92% of them seen once, and the ten largest clones take approximately 0.71%. The sample taken for sequencing was Tregs sorted from blood. All receptors derive from a human donor in good health.

The J gene is TRBJ1-1, the V gene TRBV20-1, with D unresolved. CDR1 DFQATT and CDR2 SNEGSKA come from the germline V gene (reference sequence). The length of the CDR3 is 9 residues. Here the CDR3 reads CRAGTEAFF. The CDR3 bases are TGCAGAGCGGGGACTGAAGCTTTCTTT.

The rearrangement joins TRBV10-3 to TRBJ2-1; TRBD2 might be the D (6 bases). The germline CDR1 and CDR2 sequences are ENHRY and SYGVKD. CDR3 length equals 14 residues. With 8 bases removed from V and 2 bases from J, the gap between germline ends came to 13 bases. CDR3 region: CAIAGQGTYNEQFF. Written as DNA, the CDR3 is TGTGCCATCGCGGGGCAGGGTACCTACAATGAGCAGTTCTTC.

This sequence joins TRBV19 and TRBJ1-6; 9 positions agree with TRBD1. This CDR3 comprises 16 residues. V gave up 5 bases and J gave up 7 bases; unmatched junction bases: 9. CDR1 is LNHDA and CDR2 is SQIVND in the germline V gene (reference sequence). The CDR3 nucleotides read TGTGCCAGTAGTCGTCCCGGGACAGGGACAAATTCACCCCTCCACTTT. Residues: CASSRPGTGTNSPLHF.

The chain links TRBV29-1 to TRBJ2-7, with 9 positions matching TRBD1. The V gene end was trimmed by 4 bases and the J gene end by 2 bases; junction bases not matched to a gene: 3. CDR3 length: 13 residues. Germline CDR1 is SQVTM and CDR2 is ANQGSEA. CDR3 coding DNA: TGCAGCGTTGGGGGACAGGGACCCTACGAGCAGTACTTC. Residues: CSVGGQGPYEQYF.

The V gene is TRBV5-5, the J gene TRBJ1-1, with TRBD1 matching 7 bases. The V gene end was trimmed by 4 bases and the J gene end by 3 bases; junction bases not matched to a gene: 18. Germline loops: CDR1 SGHKS, CDR2 YYEKEE (reference sequence). The CDR3 contains 18 residues. The CDR3 region is CASSRIVQGMSVDTEAFF. The CDR3 bases are TGTGCCAGCAGCCGAATAGTACAGGGGATGTCGGTGGACACTGAAGCTTTCTTT. Looking up the rest from reference TRBV5-5 and TRBJ1-1 gives the full variable domain: DAGVTQSPTHLIKTRGQQVTLRCSPISGHKSVSWYQQVLGQGPQFIFQYYEKEERGRGNFPDRFSARQFPNYSSELNVNALLLGDSALYLCASSRIVQGMSVDTEAFFGQGTRLTVV.

This clone was recorded only once. The chain couples TRBV5-1 to TRBJ2-7, with D maybe TRBD2 (6 bases). Germline V CDR1 and CDR2: SGHRS, YFSETQ. This CDR3 has 14 amino acids. Trimming removed 0 bases at V and 0 bases at J, with 7 bases between. DNA of the CDR3: TGCGCCAGCAGCTTGGAGACTAGCTCCTACGAGCAGTACTTC. Translation: CASSLETSSYEQYF.

The V gene is TRBV7-9, the J gene TRBJ2-7; possibly TRBD1 for D (5 bases). The CDR3 loop spans 15 amino acids. The V end was cut by 2 bases, the J end by 3 bases, with 14 bases between. Germline CDR1 is SEHNR and CDR2 is FQNEAQ (reference sequence). In nucleotides, the CDR3 is TGTGCCAGCAGCTTAACTCGCGACAGATACTACGAGCAGTACTTC. It encodes CASSLTRDRYYEQYF.

The chain employs TRBV27 and TRBJ2-1; D is unclear. Trimming removed 6 bases from V and 0 bases from J, with 9 bases in between. The CDR3 totals 14 residues. Germline V gives CDR1 MNHEY, CDR2 SMNVEV (reference sequence). The CDR3 DNA follows: TGTGCCAGCAGACTTATCGCCTCCTACAATGAGCAGTTCTTC. Amino acids: CASRLIASYNEQFF.

The rearrangement uses TRBV6-6 and TRBJ1-2, with 12 positions matching TRBD1. CDR3 size: 14 residues. CDR1 is MNHNY, CDR2 SVGAGI, per germline (reference sequence). The junction had 7 bases not matched to a gene; V was cut back by 6 bases and J by 8 bases. CDR3 nucleotide sequence: TGTGCCAGCAGCTCAGCCGGGACAGGGGGCGGCTACACCTTC. Its translation: CASSSAGTGGGYTF.

The chain has TRBV27 and TRBJ2-3, with 7 positions matching TRBD1. From germline, CDR1 is MNHEY and CDR2 SMNVEV (reference sequence). Trimming removed 4 bases from V and 4 bases from J; junction bases left unmatched: 8. The CDR3 is made up of 15 amino acids. The CDR3 region is CASSSRQGFADTQYF. DNA for the CDR3: TGTGCCAGCAGTTCGAGACAGGGTTTTGCAGATACGCAGTATTTT.

This clone occurred a few times. This chain joins TRBV11-3 and TRBJ2-1; 8 nucleotides line up with TRBD1. Germline CDR1 is SGHNT and CDR2 is YENEEA. This CDR3 contains 15 residues. The trim removed 4 bases at V and 0 bases at J, leaving 2 bases unmatched. The CDR3 nucleotides read TGTGCCAGCAGCTCCACAGGGGGCTCCTACAATGAGCAGTTCTTC. This sequence encodes CASSSTGGSYNEQFF. The full variable domain, in which reference TRBV11-3 and TRBJ2-1 provide the parts outside the CDR3, is EAGVVQSPRYKIIEKKQPVAFWCNPISGHNTLYWYLQNLGQGPELLIRYENEEAVDDSQLPKDRFSAERLKGVDSTLKIQPAELGDSAVYLCASSSTGGSYNEQFFGPGTRLTVL.

The chain couples TRBV7-9 to TRBJ2-7; D unresolved. Trimming took off 5 bases at V and 5 bases at J, with 16 bases between the two ends. This CDR3 comprises 14 residues. Germline assignment: CDR1 SEHNR and CDR2 FQNEAQ (reference sequence). The CDR3 is CASSPPGLRNEQYF. In DNA, the CDR3 is TGTGCCAGCAGCCCCCCGGGTCTACGCAACGAGCAGTACTTC.

The V and J genes are TRBV6-1 and TRBJ2-1; D gene unclear. CDR3 size: 11 residues. Trimming cost V 1 base and J 8 bases, with 3 bases left between them. Germline V gene lookup returns CDR1 MNHNS and CDR2 SASEGT. For the CDR3, the DNA is TGTGCCAGCAGTGAAGTCGATGAGCAGTTCTTC. Its translation: CASSEVDEQFF.

The rearrangement joins TRBV21-1 to TRBJ2-2; the table's D call TRBD2 went unverified against the DNA. TRBV21-1 has pseudogene status. This CDR3 has 13 amino acids. This CDR3 is CATTGRGTGELFF. DNA of the CDR3: TGTGCCACGACCGGGAGGGGGACCGGGGAGCTGTTTTTT.

The J gene is TRBJ2-7, the V gene TRBV7-8, with 8 nucleotides matching TRBD1. The length of the CDR3 is 15 residues. V lost 5 bases to trimming and J lost 0 bases; unmatched junction nucleotides: 6. Looked up from germline, CDR1 is SGHVS and CDR2 is FQNEAQ. As DNA, the CDR3 is TGTGCCAGCAGCGCTCGGACAGGGCTCTCCTACGAGCAGTACTTC. It yields the protein CASSARTGLSYEQYF.

The rearrangement uses TRBV6-5 and TRBJ1-1, with no clear D. Trimming took off 8 bases at V and 5 bases at J, with 12 bases between the two ends. CDR3 length equals 12 residues. Germline-derived CDR1 and CDR2 are MNHEY and SVGAGI. The CDR3 bases are TGTGCCAGCCGGGGTTATCGAACTGAAGCTTTCTTT. Amino acid sequence: CASRGYRTEAFF.

The chain recombines TRBV29-1 with TRBJ1-1; no clear D. V was shortened by 6 bases and J by 2 bases, with 4 bases between the two germline ends. Per the germline V gene, CDR1 is SQVTM and CDR2 is ANQGSEA. The CDR3 has 10 residues. Here the CDR3 DNA reads TGCAGCGTAAGAAACACTGAAGCTTTCTTT. Translation: CSVRNTEAFF.

This sequence joins TRBV28 and TRBJ2-7; possibly TRBD1 for D (6 bases). The germline V gene encodes CDR1 MDHEN and CDR2 SYDVKM. V lost 4 bases, J lost 6 bases, and 19 bases lay in between. The CDR3 is 15 amino acids. CDR3 nucleotide sequence: TGTGCCAGCAGTTCACCGGGACAAGGCTTTAGCGAGCAGTACTTC. This sequence encodes CASSSPGQGFSEQYF.